This entry concerns a single TCR beta chain. Its antigen is unknown. Other DNA sequences in this sample translate to the same CDR3. These data come from a study of shared clonotypes between healthy human individuals. Study details: Three plates each covered CD4 naive and memory; CD8 naive two, CD8 memory one.

Positively selected for CCR7, the CD45RO-negative cells used as naive CD8 cells excluded terminally differentiated effector memory CD45RA+ cells. Findings and limits, study-wide: Rarefaction revealed incomplete sorted-subset sequencing despite large depth. Generation probability values for non-shared clonotypes were lower than those for clonotypes shared by all four donors.

The germline gives CDR1 SGHAT, CDR2 FQNNGV. The CDR3 extends over 14 amino acids. The germline V and J ends were trimmed by 6 bases and 0 bases, with 12 bases remaining between them. Assay used: immunoSEQ multiplex PCR; TCRdb lists only in-frame clones, some missing. The sample yields millions of clones, roughly 94% seen once. The sample consisted of naive CD8+ T cells sorted from blood. This receptor was identified in a man in his late teens or twenties in good health. This sequence joins TRBV11-2 and TRBJ2-7; D unresolved. The CDR3 DNA reads as TGTGCCAGCAGTCTGGACGGATTCTCCTACGAGCAGTACTTC. Translated, it gives CASSLDGFSYEQYF.